The source of this T cell receptor beta chain is a study of follicular helper T cells after annual influenza vaccination. For the study at large: Some donors were sampled over the 2013-2014, 2014-2015 and 2015-2016 vaccinations.

Specified time point: 2015-2016 season, pre-vaccination. Between about 40 and 100 mL of blood was drawn per time point. The CDR3 runs to 14 residues. CDR1 is SGHTA and CDR2 is FQGTGA in the germline V gene. The V and J ends lost 3 bases and 1 base respectively, with 8 bases between them. Data came from immunoSEQ multiplex PCR; TCRdb stores just in-frame clones and leaves some out. Altogether 9,000 or so clones are present, 65% to 85% being singletons, with the ten largest covering roughly 1.4%. This TCR was recovered from an adult who received the influenza vaccine. This chain uses TRBV7-3 with TRBJ2-3; D ambiguous. This material consisted of CXCR5+ CD38- circulating T follicular helper cells from blood, taken on the day of influenza vaccination. The subset denotes: circulating Tfh, non-naive CD4+CXCR5+PD-1+ (ICOS+CD38+ or ICOS-CD38-). Written as DNA, the CDR3 is TGTGCCAGCAGCTTCGGATCCCGCACAGATACGCAGTATTTT. It yields the protein CASSFGSRTDTQYF.